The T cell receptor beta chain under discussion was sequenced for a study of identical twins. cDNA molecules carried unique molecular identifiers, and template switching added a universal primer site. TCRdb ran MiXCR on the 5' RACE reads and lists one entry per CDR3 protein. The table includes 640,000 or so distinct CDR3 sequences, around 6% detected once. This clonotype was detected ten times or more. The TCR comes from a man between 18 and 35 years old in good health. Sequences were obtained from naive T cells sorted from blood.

Written as DNA, the CDR3 is TGTGCCAGCAGTTATATTTCCGGCAATGAGCAGTTCTTC. As protein: CASSYISGNEQFF. This chain connects TRBV28 to TRBJ2-1, with no clear D. Trimming took 4 bases from V and 6 from J, leaving 10 bases between them. CDR1 is MDHEN, CDR2 SYDVKM, per germline. The length of the CDR3 is 13 residues.